A single sample gave rise to the 4 T cell receptor beta chains below, sequenced in a study of T cells and Merkel cell carcinoma outcomes. Sequencing was performed with immunoSEQ multiplex PCR; in TCRdb, only in-frame clones are kept and a portion is missing. Here the sample spans about 15,000 clones, about nine tenths being singletons. The sample taken for sequencing was tumor tissue from Merkel cell carcinoma. These receptors were taken from a human donor with Merkel cell carcinoma.

The chain links TRBV29-1 to TRBJ2-1; a possible D gene is TRBD2 (5 bases). Germline CDR1 and CDR2: SQVTM and ANQGSEA. This CDR3 contains 11 residues. Trimming cost V 3 bases and J 7 bases, with 7 bases left between them. For the CDR3, the DNA is TGCAGCGTTGAGGAGGCTAATGAGCAGTTCTTC. Protein product: CSVEEANEQFF.

V usage is TRBV28 and J usage is TRBJ2-7; D not resolved. The CDR3 consists of 11 residues. Trimming stripped 1 base from V and 4 bases from J, with 2 bases between. Germline V gives CDR1 MDHEN, CDR2 SYDVKM. The CDR3 is CASSLLYEQYF. The CDR3 DNA reads TGTGCCAGCAGTTTATTGTACGAGCAGTACTTC.

The chain links TRBV6-1 to TRBJ2-7, with D maybe TRBD1 (6 bases). The V end lost 7 bases, the J end lost 4 bases, and 17 bases lay between the germline ends. The CDR3 contains 14 residues. Germline V CDR1 and CDR2: MNHNS, SASEGT. This CDR3 reads CASILTGAVYEQYF. As DNA, the CDR3 is TGTGCCAGCATTTTGACAGGAGCTGTTTACGAGCAGTACTTC.

This clone came up once. The chain links TRBV5-1 to TRBJ2-1; D might be TRBD1 (6 bases). Germline V CDR1 and CDR2: SGHRS, YFSETQ. The length of the CDR3 is 15 residues. Trimming cost V 0 bases and J 2 bases, with 9 bases left between them. CDR3 protein: CASSLGGQTYNEQFF. The CDR3 nucleotides read TGCGCCAGCAGCTTGGGTGGACAGACCTACAATGAGCAGTTCTTC.